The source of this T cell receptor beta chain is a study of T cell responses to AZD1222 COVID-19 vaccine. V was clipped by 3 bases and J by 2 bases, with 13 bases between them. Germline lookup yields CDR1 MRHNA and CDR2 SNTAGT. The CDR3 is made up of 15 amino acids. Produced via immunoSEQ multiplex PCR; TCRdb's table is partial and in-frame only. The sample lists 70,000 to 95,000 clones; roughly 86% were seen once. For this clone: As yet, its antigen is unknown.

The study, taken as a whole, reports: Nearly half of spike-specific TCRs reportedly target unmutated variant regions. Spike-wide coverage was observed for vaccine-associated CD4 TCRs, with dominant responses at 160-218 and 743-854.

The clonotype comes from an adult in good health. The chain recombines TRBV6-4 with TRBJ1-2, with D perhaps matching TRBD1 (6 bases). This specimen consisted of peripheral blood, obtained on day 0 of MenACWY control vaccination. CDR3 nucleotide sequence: TGTGCCAGCAGTGAACACTTTACAGGGAACTATGGCTACACCTTC. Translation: CASSEHFTGNYGYTF.